The T cell receptor beta chain described here comes from a study of cytomegalovirus exposure and HLA in healthy donors. PCR primers comprised 60 Vbeta and 13 Jbeta primers. Repertoires were generated with immunoSEQ multiplex PCR, while TCRdb's copy carries only in-frame clones and drops some. Here the sample spans about 97,000 clones, more than 80% being singletons. The junction had 13 bases not matched to a gene; V was cut back by 5 bases and J by 0 bases. CDR1 is SQVTM and CDR2 is ANQGSEA in the germline V gene. The CDR3 is made up of 18 amino acids. The source material was PBMCs. The rearrangement joins TRBV29-1 to TRBJ2-1; 10 bases agree with TRBD1. This TCR came from a man aged 25-45 years in good health and CMV-seronegative. CDR3 nucleotide sequence: TGCAGCGTTACCGGTTGGACAGGGGGGGTAGGCTCCTACAATGAGCAGTTCTTC. It encodes CSVTGWTGGVGSYNEQFF.